The next 21 T cell receptor beta chains were all read from a single sample in a study of blood T cell repertoires in COVID-19. Repertoires were generated with immunoSEQ multiplex PCR, while TCRdb's copy carries only in-frame clones and drops some. Among around 250,000 clones listed, 65% to 90% were seen once. Material: peripheral blood. These receptors all stem from a man in his fifties or sixties with active or convalescent COVID-19.

This clone appeared a single time. V usage is TRBV29-1 and J usage is TRBJ2-1; 8 bases align to TRBD2. The CDR3 is 15 amino acids. With 6 bases clipped from V and 6 bases from J, the junction kept 13 bases outside the gene matches. Germline lookup yields CDR1 SQVTM and CDR2 ANQGSEA. CDR3 region: CSVAQSGRSINEQFF. The DNA of the CDR3 is TGCAGCGTCGCACAAAGCGGGAGATCTATCAATGAGCAGTTCTTC.

The CDR3 loop reads CASSYPGQGAAEAFF. The CDR3 DNA reads as TGTGCCAGCAGTTACCCAGGACAGGGGGCGGCTGAAGCTTTCTTT. The chain carries TRBV6-6 and TRBJ1-1, with TRBD1 matching over 11 bases. Germline CDR1 and CDR2: MNHNY and SVGAGI (reference sequence). The CDR3 totals 15 residues. The V segment lost 2 bases and the J segment 6 bases; nucleotides outside the gene matches: 5.

V is TRBV5-4 and J is TRBJ2-7; 7 bases are a match to TRBD1. CDR1 SGHNT and CDR2 YYREEE come from the germline V gene (reference sequence). This CDR3 comprises 15 residues. The V segment lost 4 bases and the J segment 1 base; nucleotides outside the gene matches: 8. CDR3 in DNA: TGTGCCAGCAGCATACAGGGGTCCCCTTCCTACGAGCAGTACTTC. Encoded protein: CASSIQGSPSYEQYF.

The chain links TRBV7-3 to TRBJ2-3; 12 nucleotides align to TRBD2. This CDR3 is 16 amino acids long. After removal of 4 bases from V and 5 bases from J, the junction contained 7 bases not matched to a gene. The germline gives CDR1 SGHTA, CDR2 FQGTGA. CDR3: CASSSAGLAGGDTQYF. CDR3 sequence (DNA): TGTGCCAGCAGCTCCGCGGGACTAGCGGGTGGAGATACGCAGTATTTT.

J is TRBJ1-5 and V is TRBV24-1; possible D gene TRBD1, 5 bases. The CDR3 loop spans 14 amino acids. Trimming removed 9 bases at V and 6 bases at J, with 17 bases between. Germline values: CDR1 KGHDR, CDR2 SFDVKD. The CDR3 reads CATSGPGGSQPQHF. CDR3 DNA: TGTGCCACCTCCGGACCGGGGGGAAGTCAGCCCCAGCATTTT.

This rearrangement joins TRBV6-5 to TRBJ1-1; D unresolved. Germline CDR1 is MNHEY and CDR2 is SVGAGI. This CDR3 region has 11 residues. Trimming pared 5 bases from V and 8 bases from J, leaving 9 bases between. In DNA form, the CDR3 reads TGTGCCAGCAGTCTTCTAGGCGAAGCTTTCTTT. Protein: CASSLLGEAFF.

This clone was seen only once. The chain combines TRBV7-9 with TRBJ2-7; a possible D gene is TRBD1 (6 bases). The germline V and J ends were trimmed by 4 bases and 2 bases, with 12 bases remaining between them. CDR3 length: 14 residues. Germline V gives CDR1 SEHNR, CDR2 FQNEAQ (reference sequence). CDR3 amino acids: CASSSRQAPYEQYF. CDR3 nucleotides: TGTGCCAGCAGCTCGAGACAGGCCCCCTACGAGCAGTACTTC.

CDR3 DNA sequence: TGTGCCAGCGGTCCACAGGGGGGGGGTAATGAGCAGTTCTTC. Residues: CASGPQGGGNEQFF. The chain couples TRBV6-5 to TRBJ2-1; D might be TRBD1 (8 bases). The V gene lost 8 bases and the J gene lost 7 bases, with 18 bases spanning the gap. CDR1 and CDR2 (germline): MNHEY, SVGAGI. The CDR3 is 14 residues long.

The V gene is TRBV5-1, the J gene TRBJ2-7, with TRBD1 matching over 9 bases. J gave up 4 bases and V 0 bases, and 5 bases lay outside the gene matches. The V gene's germline CDR1 is SGHRS and CDR2 YFSETQ. This CDR3 has 15 amino acids. CDR3: CASSLVGDRVYEQYF. CDR3 bases: TGCGCCAGCAGCTTGGTGGGGGACAGGGTTTACGAGCAGTACTTC.

This sequence joins TRBV19 and TRBJ1-6, with TRBD1 as a possible D gene (5 bases). Germline V gene data show CDR1 as LNHDA and CDR2 as SQIVND (reference sequence). Trimming stripped 5 bases from V and 9 bases from J, with 17 bases between. The CDR3 runs 15 residues. Here the CDR3 DNA reads TGTGCCAGTAGTCTCGGCGGGGATGGGGCTTCACCCCTCCACTTT. It codes for CASSLGGDGASPLHF.

The chain is built from TRBV18 and TRBJ2-7; 7 bases match TRBD1. V lost 1 base and J lost 7; bases outside the gene matches: 7. This CDR3 is 14 amino acids long. The germline V gene encodes CDR1 KGHSH and CDR2 LQKENI. Written as DNA, the CDR3 is TGTGCCAGCTCACCACAGGGGGCCACTAGGGAGCAGTACTTC. Amino acids: CASSPQGATREQYF.

V is TRBV7-2 and J is TRBJ2-2; 12 bases line up with TRBD2. The ends lost 0 bases at V and 6 bases at J; junction bases unmatched: 5. Germline loops: CDR1 SGHTA, CDR2 FQGNSA. This CDR3 is 17 amino acids long. The CDR3 sequence: CASSLALTSGRSGELFF. CDR3 nucleotides: TGTGCCAGCAGCTTAGCGCTGACTAGCGGGAGATCCGGGGAGCTGTTTTTT.

This chain links TRBV9 with TRBJ2-1, with 10 bases that match TRBD2. CDR3 length: 15 residues. J was trimmed by 5 bases and V by 4 bases; bases with no gene match: 6. Germline V gene lookup returns CDR1 SGDLS and CDR2 YYNGEE. This CDR3 reads CASSPLAGNNNEQFF. In DNA, the CDR3 is TGTGCCAGCAGCCCACTAGCGGGAAACAACAATGAGCAGTTCTTC.

This clone came up many times. This chain uses TRBV4-2 with TRBJ2-1, with 12 bases that match TRBD2. There are 17 residues in the CDR3. V dropped 0 bases and J dropped 7; count of bases not matched to a gene: 7. The germline V gene encodes CDR1 LGHNA and CDR2 YNFKEQ. As DNA, the CDR3 is TGTGCCAGCAGCCAAGATTCTAGCGGGAGGGCCGGAAATGAGCAGTTCTTC. Its translation is CASSQDSSGRAGNEQFF.

The chain carries TRBV5-5 and TRBJ2-7; D is perhaps TRBD2 (6 bases). With 3 bases removed from V and 0 bases from J, the gap between germline ends came to 10 bases. CDR3 length equals 14 residues. The germline V gene has CDR1 SGHKS and CDR2 YYEKEE (reference sequence). CDR3 sequence reads: CASSWGVSSYEQYF. The CDR3 nucleotides read TGTGCCAGCAGCTGGGGGGTTAGCTCCTACGAGCAGTACTTC.

The rearrangement joins TRBV14 to TRBJ2-3; 8 bases line up with TRBD1. Trimming removed 0 bases from V and 4 bases from J; junction bases left unmatched: 6. Germline-derived CDR1 and CDR2 are SGHDN and FVKESK. This CDR3 has 16 amino acids. CDR3 sequence: CASSQDLGQVADTQYF. DNA of the CDR3: TGTGCCAGCAGCCAAGATTTGGGACAGGTGGCAGATACGCAGTATTTT.

The V call is TRBV15, the J call TRBJ2-7; D perhaps matches TRBD1 (6 bases). Trimming cost V 0 bases and J 0 bases, with 9 bases left between them. CDR1 is LNHNV and CDR2 is YYDKDF in the germline V gene (reference sequence). The CDR3 has 15 residues. In DNA form, the CDR3 reads TGTGCCACCAGCAGAGATCCAGGGGTCTCCTACGAGCAGTACTTC. Protein product: CATSRDPGVSYEQYF. Drawing the rest from reference TRBV15 and TRBJ2-7, the complete variable domain is DAMVIQNPRYQVTQFGKPVTLSCSQTLNHNVMYWYQQKSSQAPKLLFHYYDKDFNNEADTPDNFQSRRPNTSFCFLDIRSPGLGDTAMYLCATSRDPGVSYEQYFGPGTRLTVT.

The genes are TRBV18 and TRBJ2-1, with D possibly matching TRBD2 (6 bases). The CDR3 sequence is 16 residues long. In germline, CDR1 is KGHSH, CDR2 LQKENI. Trimming left V 1 base short and J 2 bases short, with 12 bases between. The CDR3: CASSPRGGSPYNEQFF. The CDR3 nucleotides read TGTGCCAGCTCACCACGAGGAGGGTCTCCCTACAATGAGCAGTTCTTC.

This clone was counted a few times. The rearrangement uses TRBV20-1 and TRBJ1-3; TRBD1 aligns across 7 bases. Unmatched junction bases numbered 5, after V lost 3 bases and J lost 0 bases. The CDR3 contains 15 residues. Germline V lookup: CDR1 DFQATT, CDR2 SNEGSKA (reference sequence). The chain's CDR3 is CSASGQDPSGNTIYF. The DNA for the CDR3 is TGCAGTGCTAGTGGACAGGACCCCTCTGGAAACACCATATATTTT.

This sequence joins TRBV5-5 and TRBJ2-1, with no clear D. This CDR3 region has 16 residues. Trimming pared 1 base from V and 0 bases from J, leaving 11 bases between. In germline, CDR1 is SGHKS, CDR2 YYEKEE (reference sequence). The CDR3, as DNA: TGTGCCAGCAGCTTGAGTTGGGCGAGCTCCTACAATGAGCAGTTCTTC. This codes for CASSLSWASSYNEQFF. Using reference TRBV5-5 and TRBJ2-1 for the parts outside the CDR3, the full variable domain is DAGVTQSPTHLIKTRGQQVTLRCSPISGHKSVSWYQQVLGQGPQFIFQYYEKEERGRGNFPDRFSARQFPNYSSELNVNALLLGDSALYLCASSLSWASSYNEQFFGPGTRLTVL.

The chain joins TRBV18 to TRBJ1-1, with a tentative D call TRBD1 (6 bases). Germline CDR1 reads KGHSH; CDR2 reads LQKENI. V dropped 3 bases and J dropped 3 bases, with 20 bases sitting between them. The CDR3 totals 17 residues. The CDR3 protein is CASSPRTAGVGDTEAFF. CDR3 nucleotide sequence: TGTGCCAGCTCACCCCGGACAGCCGGTGTGGGGGACACTGAAGCTTTCTTT.